Detailed here is one T cell receptor (beta chain). Its antigen remains unknown. The data stem from a study of tumor-infiltrating lymphocytes in localized non-small cell lung cancer. Looked up from germline, CDR1 is MNHNS and CDR2 is SASEGT. CDR3 length equals 14 residues. V lost 4 bases, J lost 4 bases, and 8 bases lay in between. Profiling relied on immunoSEQ multiplex PCR, and the TCRdb table lists in-frame clones only, not all of them. In the table there are 15,000 to 20,000 clones, approximately 80% of which are singletons. Study-wide results and caveats: Tumor T-cell fraction was not associated with recurrence-free survival. Immunotypes IM1 and IM2 had similar TCR-derived T-cell fractions. Available tissue quantity limited TCR sequencing to a patient subset. Different pieces of the same tissue went to different assays, confounding technical variation with intratumor heterogeneity.

The sequence was obtained from a human donor with non-small cell lung cancer. The V and J genes are TRBV6-1 and TRBJ1-6; TRBD1 is a possible D gene (5 bases). The sample comprised lung tumor tissue. DNA for the CDR3: TGTGCCAGCAGTGCGGGACCGTATAATTCACCCCTCCACTTT. It specifies CASSAGPYNSPLHF.